Listed here are 20 T cell receptor beta chains from one sample, sequenced in a study of OX40 agonist ivuxolimab in advanced cancers. TCRdb keeps only in-frame clones here, not all; method: immunoSEQ multiplex PCR. The sample comprises more than 40,000 clones, 60% to 80% of which are singletons, and roughly 2% rests with the top ten. The material was CD4+ or CD8+ T cells sorted from blood, obtained in a trial of the OX40 agonist ivuxolimab. The receptors shown here come from an adult with an advanced solid tumor such as melanoma, head and neck, liver or kidney cancer.

The chain recombines TRBV5-1 with TRBJ2-7, with a possible D match to TRBD2 (5 bases). The V and J ends lost 2 bases and 2 bases respectively, with 8 bases between them. This CDR3 comprises 13 residues. Per germline, CDR1 SGHRS and CDR2 YFSETQ. As DNA, the CDR3 is TGCGCCAGCAGCTTCACGGGGACCTACGAGCAGTACTTC. It specifies CASSFTGTYEQYF.

This rearrangement joins TRBV16 to TRBJ1-5; TRBD1 is a possible D gene (6 bases). Germline lookup yields CDR1 KGHSY and CDR2 FQNENV. V gave up 0 bases and J gave up 5 bases, with 11 bases separating them. This CDR3 region has 15 residues. The CDR3 DNA sequence: TGTGCCAGCAGCCAATCGACAGGAGGGGATCAGCCCCAGCATTTT. Translated, it gives CASSQSTGGDQPQHF. Supplemented by reference TRBV16 and TRBJ1-5, the full variable domain reads GEEVAQTPKHLVRGEGQKAKLYCAPIKGHSYVFWYQQVLKNEFKFLISFQNENVFDETGMPKERFSAKCLPNSPCSLEIQATKLEDSAVYFCASSQSTGGDQPQHFGDGTRLSIL.

The rearrangement uses TRBV4-2 and TRBJ2-2, with a weak D call TRBD2 (5 bases). V dropped 4 bases and J dropped 0 bases, with 15 bases sitting between them. From germline, CDR1 is LGHNA and CDR2 YNFKEQ. This CDR3 contains 17 residues. CDR3 sequence reads: CASSRKLSDSNTGELFF. Here the CDR3 DNA reads TGTGCCAGCAGCCGGAAACTTAGCGATTCGAACACCGGGGAGCTGTTTTTT.

The J gene is TRBJ1-2, the V gene TRBV5-4, with 7 bases that match TRBD1. This CDR3 contains 15 residues. Germline V lookup: CDR1 SGHNT, CDR2 YYREEE (reference sequence). The V segment lost 4 bases and the J segment 4 bases; nucleotides outside the gene matches: 10. As DNA, the CDR3 is TGTGCCAGCAGCGCCGACAGGGTGGGGGTCTATGGCTACACCTTC. Amino acids: CASSADRVGVYGYTF.

The chain combines TRBV5-1 with TRBJ1-3; D gene uncertain. The germline V gene has CDR1 SGHRS and CDR2 YFSETQ. Trimming shortened V by 4 bases and J by 0 bases, and 5 bases separated the two germline ends. This CDR3 spans 13 amino acids. CDR3 sequence: CASSRFSGNTIYF. CDR3 sequence (DNA): TGCGCCAGCAGCCGGTTCTCTGGAAACACCATATATTTT.

The chain carries TRBV30 and TRBJ2-7; tentatively, D is TRBD1 (6 bases). V was shortened by 4 bases and J by 3 bases, with 16 bases between the two germline ends. The germline CDR1 and CDR2 sequences are GTSNPN and SVGIG (reference sequence). The CDR3 sequence is 14 residues long. The DNA of the CDR3 is TGTGCCTGGACTGCTTCCCCAGGGGTCTACGAGCAGTACTTC. Translating gives CAWTASPGVYEQYF.

The V gene is TRBV6-1, the J gene TRBJ2-2, with TRBD1 identical over 7 bases. CDR3 length equals 15 residues. The V and J ends lost 3 bases and 8 bases, in that order; junction bases with no gene match: 9. Germline V gene sequence: CDR1 MNHNS, CDR2 SASEGT. CDR3 sequence reads: CASSDRTGAGGELFF. The CDR3 nucleotides read TGTGCCAGCAGTGATAGGACAGGAGCTGGAGGGGAGCTGTTTTTT.

The chain employs TRBV5-8 and TRBJ2-2; D might be TRBD2 (6 bases). Trimming cost V 1 base and J 4 bases, with 20 bases left between them. Germline CDR1 reads SGHTS; CDR2 reads YDEGEE. The CDR3 runs to 18 residues. The CDR3 DNA reads TGTGCCAGCAGCTTGTCGCCAGGGCCCGGGAGTGGCACCGGGGAGCTGTTTTTT. It is translated as CASSLSPGPGSGTGELFF.

This rearrangement joins TRBV7-2 to TRBJ2-5; 7 bases are shared with TRBD2. V lost 3 bases, J lost 4 bases, and 8 bases stayed unmatched. CDR3 length equals 15 residues. Germline V gene lookup returns CDR1 SGHTA and CDR2 FQGNSA. CDR3 DNA sequence: TGTGCCAGCAGCTTCCAGCGGGGCTCGGGAGAGACCCAGTACTTC. This codes for CASSFQRGSGETQYF.

The V gene is TRBV4-2, the J gene TRBJ1-6, with D possibly TRBD1 on 6 matching bases. The germline CDR1 and CDR2 sequences are LGHNA and YNFKEQ. Trimming shortened V by 0 bases and J by 10 bases, and 19 bases separated the two germline ends. The CDR3 contains 17 residues. CDR3 coding DNA: TGTGCCAGCAGCCAAGATCCGCGGGGGGCGCAAGGATCACCCCTCCACTTT. This sequence encodes CASSQDPRGAQGSPLHF.

The V gene is TRBV6-1, the J gene TRBJ2-2, with D unclear. With 6 bases removed from V and 1 base from J, the gap between germline ends came to 0 bases. This CDR3 comprises 11 residues. From germline, CDR1 is MNHNS and CDR2 SASEGT. The CDR3 spells CASRNTGELFF. CDR3 sequence (DNA): TGTGCCAGCAGGAACACCGGGGAGCTGTTTTTT.

V is TRBV5-5 and J is TRBJ1-3; 8 nucleotides agree with TRBD1. With 0 bases clipped from V and 3 bases from J, the junction kept 8 bases outside the gene matches. The CDR3 totals 17 residues. Germline-derived CDR1 and CDR2 are SGHKS and YYEKEE (reference sequence). In nucleotides, the CDR3 is TGTGCCAGCAGCTTGGCCGGTGGCAGGGGGCTTGGAAACACCATATATTTT. Its protein is CASSLAGGRGLGNTIYF.

In this sample, this clone turned up once. The CDR3 is CASTPPQGRRDEQFF. DNA of the CDR3: TGTGCCAGCACCCCACCGCAGGGGAGGCGCGATGAGCAGTTCTTC. This chain joins TRBV28 and TRBJ2-1; the D gene could be TRBD1 or TRBD2 (6 bases each). Germline CDR1 is MDHEN and CDR2 is SYDVKM. The CDR3 runs to 15 residues. Trimming shortened V by 7 bases and J by 8 bases, and 21 bases separated the two germline ends.

A word on this clone: This sequence is one base from a far larger clone and is likely a read error. V usage is TRBV2 and J usage is TRBJ1-5; the match to TRBD1 covers 8 bases. V lost 5 bases, J lost 2 bases, and 2 bases stayed unmatched. Germline loops: CDR1 SNHLY, CDR2 FYNNEI. The CDR3 sequence is 14 residues long. The CDR3 coding sequence is TGTGCCAGCAGTCCGACAGGGGGCAATCAGCCCCAGCATTTT. This sequence encodes CASSPTGGNQPQHF.

For this clone: Within the sample, other DNA sequences also encode this same CDR3. The chain links TRBV7-8 to TRBJ2-2; 8 positions agree with TRBD2. The ends lost 5 bases at V and 6 bases at J; junction bases unmatched: 17. CDR1 is SGHVS and CDR2 is FQNEAQ in the germline V gene. This CDR3 comprises 18 residues. The CDR3: CASSLLDGVAGFPGELFF. The CDR3 nucleotides read TGTGCCAGCAGCCTCCTTGATGGGGTAGCGGGATTCCCCGGGGAGCTGTTTTTT. Full variable domain (outside the CDR3, taken from reference TRBV7-8 and TRBJ2-2): GAGVSQSPRYKVAKRGQDVALRCDPISGHVSLFWYQQALGQGPEFLTYFQNEAQLDKSGLPSDRFFAERPEGSVSTLKIQRTQQEDSAVYLCASSLLDGVAGFPGELFFGEGSRLTVL.

The chain is built from TRBV19 and TRBJ2-1, with TRBD2 matching 12 bases. This CDR3 comprises 18 residues. Germline loops: CDR1 LNHDA, CDR2 SQIVND (reference sequence). V lost 4 bases and J lost 4; bases outside the gene matches: 11. CDR3: CASSNIRLGTSGYNEQFF. DNA for the CDR3: TGTGCCAGTAGTAATATTAGGTTGGGGACTAGCGGGTACAATGAGCAGTTCTTC.

The chain joins TRBV7-2 to TRBJ1-2; D perhaps matches TRBD1 (6 bases). The germline V gene has CDR1 SGHTA and CDR2 FQGNSA. V dropped 2 bases and J dropped 3 bases, with 13 bases sitting between them. There are 15 residues in the CDR3. The CDR3 region is CASSLSPGADYGYTF. CDR3 coding DNA: TGTGCCAGCAGCTTATCGCCAGGGGCAGACTATGGCTACACCTTC. Full variable domain (outside the CDR3, taken from reference TRBV7-2 and TRBJ1-2): GAGVSQSPSNKVTEKGKDVELRCDPISGHTALYWYRQSLGQGLEFLIYFQGNSAPDKSGLPSDRFSAERTGGSVSTLTIQRTQQEDSAVYLCASSLSPGADYGYTFGSGTRLTVV.

The chain uses TRBV18 and TRBJ2-5; D remains ambiguous. The CDR3 consists of 13 residues. V lost 2 bases and J lost 2, with 6 bases in between. Germline CDR1 is KGHSH and CDR2 is LQKENI. CDR3 loop: CASSPVRQETQYF. As DNA, the CDR3 is TGTGCCAGCTCACCAGTCAGGCAAGAGACCCAGTACTTC.

Details on this clone: At the DNA level, this CDR3 is encoded by other sequences in the same sample as well. The rearrangement uses TRBV7-3 and TRBJ2-1, with 13 positions matching TRBD2. The CDR3 runs to 16 residues. Trimming at V came to 5 bases and at J to 8 bases, leaving 9 bases not matched to a gene. Per germline, CDR1 SGHTA and CDR2 FQGTGA. This CDR3 reads CASSASGTSGNDEQFF. Written as DNA, the CDR3 is TGTGCCAGCAGCGCATCCGGGACTAGCGGGAATGATGAGCAGTTCTTC.

This chain connects TRBV18 to TRBJ1-1; D call uncertain. This CDR3 is built from 12 residues. V was clipped by 0 bases and J by 8 bases, with 7 bases between them. In germline, CDR1 is KGHSH, CDR2 LQKENI. The CDR3 spells CASSPPNLEAFF. CDR3 sequence (DNA): TGTGCCAGCTCACCACCGAATCTGGAAGCTTTCTTT. Full variable domain (missing parts from reference TRBV18 and TRBJ1-1): NAGVMQNPRHLVRRRGQEARLRCSPMKGHSHVYWYRQLPEEGLKFMVYLQKENIIDESGMPKERFSAEFPKEGPSILRIQQVVRGDSAAYFCASSPPNLEAFFGQGTRLTVV.